The 18 T cell receptor beta chains below were found in one sample sequenced in a study of blood T cells in healthy people across ages. Through a sample-barcoded 5' primer and a J-beta primer mix, a second PCR was run for roughly 6 to 11 cycles. TCRdb itself ran the 5' RACE reads through MiXCR, one entry per CDR3 protein. The repertoire holds 1.5 million to 2 million distinct CDR3 sequences, with around half as singletons. Sequenced material: blood. These receptors were obtained from a woman in her thirties or forties in good health.

The V call is TRBV4-2, the J call TRBJ2-1; the match to TRBD2 covers 14 bases. V lost 5 bases to trimming and J lost 13 bases; unmatched junction nucleotides: 13. The V gene's germline CDR1 is LGHNA and CDR2 YNFKEQ. The CDR3 is made up of 16 amino acids. The DNA for the CDR3 is TGTGCCAGCAGCAAAACCGGGACTAGCGGGAGAGAGACCCAGTTCTTC. It encodes CASSKTGTSGRETQFF.

This chain joins TRBV2 and TRBJ1-2, with a possible D match to TRBD1 (5 bases). The CDR3 is 13 residues long. The V gene's germline CDR1 is SNHLY and CDR2 FYNNEI. V was shortened by 3 bases and J by 5 bases, with 10 bases between the two germline ends. The CDR3 DNA reads as TGTGCCAGCAGTGAGGGGGATGGGTATGGCTACACCTTC. This sequence encodes CASSEGDGYGYTF.

The V and J genes are TRBV15 and TRBJ1-6; D uncertain. Trimming took 0 bases from V and 7 from J, leaving 7 bases between them. The V gene's germline CDR1 is LNHNV and CDR2 YYDKDF (reference sequence). CDR3 size: 14 residues. CDR3 bases: TGTGCCACCAGCAGAGAGCGGGGAAATTCACCCCTCCACTTT. This translates into CATSRERGNSPLHF.

This clonotype was seen a handful of times. The chain uses TRBV28 and TRBJ2-7; weak D call: TRBD2 (5 bases). This CDR3 region has 12 residues. V was cut by 5 bases and J by 7 bases, with 12 bases left in between. Germline CDR1 is MDHEN and CDR2 is SYDVKM. The DNA for the CDR3 is TGTGCCAGCAGTGCGACCAAGCGGGAGCAGTACTTC. Protein: CASSATKREQYF.

This chain joins TRBV11-2 and TRBJ2-7; 11 bases agree with TRBD2. The germline gives CDR1 SGHAT, CDR2 FQNNGV. The CDR3 loop spans 20 amino acids. The V and J ends lost 2 bases and 5 bases, in that order; junction bases with no gene match: 20. CDR3 nucleotide sequence: TGTGCCAGCAGCTTAACGGAGATTCCTAGCGGGGGGAAAACTACCCACGAGCAGTACTTC. Its translation is CASSLTEIPSGGKTTHEQYF. The whole variable domain, remainder taken from reference TRBV11-2 and TRBJ2-7, is EAGVAQSPRYKIIEKRQSVAFWCNPISGHATLYWYQQILGQGPKLLIQFQNNGVVDDSQLPKDRFSAERLKGVDSTLKIQPAKLEDSAVYLCASSLTEIPSGGKTTHEQYFGPGTRLTVT.

V and J are TRBV5-6 and TRBJ2-1, with no clear D. The CDR3 totals 15 residues. Germline loops: CDR1 SGHDT, CDR2 YYEEEE. V shed 7 bases and J shed 0 bases, with 14 bases lying between them. The CDR3 DNA follows: TGTGCCAGCCGCCCCAGAATGGTCTCCTACAATGAGCAGTTCTTC. Translation: CASRPRMVSYNEQFF.

The genes are TRBV20-1 and TRBJ2-4; either TRBD1 or TRBD2 may fit D (5 bases each). V lost 3 bases and J lost 0, with 12 bases in between. CDR1 is DFQATT and CDR2 is SNEGSKA in the germline V gene (reference sequence). CDR3 length: 15 amino acids. CDR3 coding DNA: TGCAGTGCTAGGAGTGGGGGAACAGCCAAAAACATTCAGTACTTC. Translated, it gives CSARSGGTAKNIQYF.

The J gene is TRBJ1-2, the V gene TRBV27; 7 nucleotides agree with TRBD1. The CDR3 totals 16 residues. Germline lookup yields CDR1 MNHEY and CDR2 SMNVEV (reference sequence). The trim removed 4 bases at V and 5 bases at J, leaving 13 bases unmatched. The CDR3 sequence: CASSSSEFRDSYGYTF. For the CDR3, the DNA is TGTGCCAGCAGTTCTAGTGAATTCCGGGACAGTTATGGCTACACCTTC.

The rearrangement uses TRBV28 and TRBJ2-7; TRBD2 matches 9 bases. With 10 bases clipped from V and 2 bases from J, the junction kept 15 bases outside the gene matches. The V gene's germline CDR1 is MDHEN and CDR2 SYDVKM. The CDR3 runs 16 residues. The DNA for the CDR3 is TGTGCCAACAGCCTATATAGCGGGAGAGTCACCTACGAGCAGTACTTC. Protein: CANSLYSGRVTYEQYF.

The chain combines TRBV5-1 with TRBJ2-3; 9 bases line up with TRBD2. CDR1 and CDR2 from the germline V gene are SGHRS and YFSETQ. This CDR3 contains 14 residues. Trimming removed 7 bases from V and 8 bases from J; junction bases left unmatched: 11. The CDR3 is CASGSGGSLGTQYF. DNA for the CDR3: TGCGCCAGCGGTAGCGGGGGCTCTCTTGGTACGCAGTATTTT.

The chain links TRBV7-2 to TRBJ2-5, with 14 positions matching TRBD2. The CDR3 covers 16 residues. J was trimmed by 11 bases and V by 5 bases; bases with no gene match: 13. Germline CDR1 and CDR2: SGHTA and FQGNSA. CDR3 bases: TGTGCCAGCAGCCCCCCGGGACTAGCGGGGGAGGGTGAGCAGTACTTC. It yields the protein CASSPPGLAGEGEQYF.

The chain recombines TRBV6-2 or TRBV6-3 with TRBJ2-4; D gene unclear. Germline lookup yields CDR1 MNHEY and CDR2 SVGEGT. The CDR3 covers 16 residues. The V gene lost 4 bases and the J gene lost 1 base, with 14 bases spanning the gap. For the CDR3, the DNA is TGTGCCAGCAGTTCGCCTTTCCCCCCGGCCAAAAACATTCAGTACTTC. It specifies CASSSPFPPAKNIQYF.

This rearrangement joins TRBV27 to TRBJ2-5; a possible D gene is TRBD1 (5 bases). The CDR3 covers 15 residues. Germline values: CDR1 MNHEY, CDR2 SMNVEV (reference sequence). The germline V and J ends were trimmed by 1 base and 2 bases, with 11 bases remaining between them. The CDR3 loop reads CASSLLARAQETQYF. The CDR3 coding sequence is TGTGCCAGCAGTTTATTAGCCAGGGCACAAGAGACCCAGTACTTC.

This clonotype has just a few counts. The chain joins TRBV27 to TRBJ2-1; TRBD2 matches 9 bases. V was pared by 2 bases and J by 7 bases, with 9 bases of the junction left unmatched. The germline gives CDR1 MNHEY, CDR2 SMNVEV (reference sequence). This CDR3 contains 16 residues. The CDR3 loop is CASSLTFAGGPNEQFF. The CDR3 nucleotides are TGTGCCAGCAGTTTAACGTTTGCGGGGGGGCCTAATGAGCAGTTCTTC.

The V and J genes are TRBV6-5 and TRBJ2-5; no definite D call. The J call may be mistaken, given a closer DNA end match to TRBJ2-7. The CDR3 has 12 residues. From germline, CDR1 is MNHEY and CDR2 SVGAGI. The CDR3 DNA reads as TGTGCCAGCAGTTCTCTCACCAACGAGCAGTACTTC. As protein: CASSSLTNEQYF.

In this sample, this clonotype turned up a few times. The rearrangement uses TRBV15 and TRBJ2-3; 14 positions agree with TRBD2. The ends lost 5 bases at V and 4 bases at J; junction bases unmatched: 5. Germline V CDR1 and CDR2: LNHNV, YYDKDF (reference sequence). This CDR3 has 16 amino acids. The CDR3 spells CATSRTSGGHADTQYF. DNA for the CDR3: TGTGCCACCAGCCGGACTAGCGGGGGGCACGCAGATACGCAGTATTTT.

The chain has TRBV13 and TRBJ2-5, with D tentatively TRBD1 (5 bases). The end of the DNA fits TRBJ2-7 better, so the J call may be wrong. The CDR3 totals 16 residues. Germline V gene lookup returns CDR1 PRHDT and CDR2 FYEKMQ (reference sequence). This CDR3 reads CASSLGLGAEGDEQYF. The CDR3 DNA sequence: TGTGCCAGCAGCTTAGGCCTAGGGGCAGAAGGGGACGAGCAGTACTTC.

The chain couples TRBV4-3 to TRBJ2-1; perhaps TRBD1 as D (6 bases). Germline loops: CDR1 LGHNA, CDR2 YSLEER. With 4 bases removed from V and 9 bases from J, the gap between germline ends came to 13 bases. CDR3 length equals 13 residues. CDR3: CASSRGGRGEQFF. For the CDR3, the DNA is TGCGCCAGCAGCCGAGGGGGAAGGGGTGAGCAGTTCTTC.